This T cell receptor beta chain was documented in a study of cytomegalovirus exposure and HLA in healthy donors. With V trimmed by 4 bases and J by 6 bases, 8 bases remained unmatched. There are 15 residues in the CDR3. Germline lookup yields CDR1 SGHDT and CDR2 YYEEEE. Study results and limitations: There were several of the most significant clusters that appeared linked to common viral pathogens in a later analysis. Many donors carried some public TCRs, although rarity characterized most TCR sequences. The classifier was said to identify cytomegalovirus status with high specificity and sensitivity.

A word on this clone: Its antigen is undetermined.

Use of 60 Vbeta and 13 Jbeta primers characterized the PCR. Profiled with immunoSEQ multiplex PCR; TCRdb holds only in-frame clones, not every one. This table has 100,000 to 120,000 clones, about three quarters appearing once. The chain has TRBV5-6 and TRBJ2-1; 9 nucleotides match TRBD2. The sequencing sample was made of PBMCs. The clonotype originates from a male donor in good health and CMV-seronegative. CDR3 DNA sequence: TGTGCCAGCAGCCTTCCTAGCGGGACAAGCAATGAGCAGTTCTTC. Translation gives CASSLPSGTSNEQFF.